These 22 T cell receptor beta chains were sequenced from one sample in a study of blood T cells in healthy people across ages. A second PCR, run for about 7 to 11 cycles, used a sample-barcoded 5' primer plus a J-beta primer mix. TCRdb re-analysed the 5' RACE reads in MiXCR, keeping a single row per CDR3 protein. The table lists around 900,000 distinct CDR3 sequences, roughly 51% of them singletons. The sequencing sample was made of blood. The receptors originated from a woman aged 55-70 years in good health.

The sample holds a few counts of this clonotype. This chain links TRBV5-1 with TRBJ2-3, with 7 positions matching TRBD2. Trimming removed 9 bases from V and 3 bases from J; junction bases left unmatched: 10. Germline-derived CDR1 and CDR2 are SGHRS and YFSETQ. This CDR3 is 14 amino acids long. CDR3 DNA sequence: TGCGCCACCAGACTAGCCGGACCAACAGATACGCAGTATTTT. Amino acids: CATRLAGPTDTQYF. The full variable domain, completed using reference TRBV5-1 and TRBJ2-3, is KAGVTQTPRYLIKTRGQQVTLSCSPISGHRSVSWYQQTPGQGLQFLFEYFSETQRNKGNFPGRFSGRQFSNSRSEMNVSTLELGDSALYLCATRLAGPTDTQYFGPGTRLTVL.

This chain connects TRBV20-1 to TRBJ2-5; possibly TRBD2 for D (5 bases). This CDR3 region has 17 residues. Per the germline V gene, CDR1 is DFQATT and CDR2 is SNEGSKA (reference sequence). Trimming shortened V by 6 bases and J by 2 bases, and 25 bases separated the two germline ends. CDR3: CSADTGGLRTFQETQYF. The CDR3 nucleotides read TGCAGTGCCGATACGGGTGGCCTACGGACTTTTCAAGAGACCCAGTACTTC.

V is TRBV6-6 and J is TRBJ2-5, with a possible D match to TRBD1 (5 bases). Germline CDR1 is MNHNY and CDR2 is SVGAGI (reference sequence). The CDR3 totals 11 residues. The CDR3 DNA sequence: TGTGCGACGGCAGGGTGGGAGACCCAGTACTTC. It codes for CATAGWETQYF.

The chain uses TRBV7-9 and TRBJ1-2, with TRBD1 as a possible D gene (5 bases). V lost 4 bases and J 4 bases, leaving 19 bases between the germline ends. The CDR3 totals 16 residues. CDR1 SEHNR and CDR2 FQNEAQ come from the germline V gene (reference sequence). The CDR3 region has the DNA TGTGCCAGCAGCTCGACAGCGATGCTAAACTTCTATGGCTACACCTTC. Protein: CASSSTAMLNFYGYTF.

V and J are TRBV28 and TRBJ1-4, with a tentative D call TRBD1 (5 bases). Germline V gene sequence: CDR1 MDHEN, CDR2 SYDVKM. The CDR3 length is 14 residues. Trimming removed 2 bases from V and 7 bases from J, with 11 bases in between. This chain's CDR3 is CASSLATGVEKLFF. DNA for the CDR3: TGTGCCAGCAGTTTAGCCACAGGAGTTGAAAAACTGTTTTTT.

The rearrangement links TRBV30 to TRBJ2-1; perhaps TRBD2 as D (6 bases). Trimming took off 1 base at V and 7 bases at J, with 17 bases between the two ends. CDR3 size: 15 residues. Per the germline V gene, CDR1 is GTSNPN and CDR2 is SVGIG (reference sequence). DNA of the CDR3: TGTGCCTGGAGTGCCTCCTGGGAGGCAAGGAATGAGCAGTTCTTC. This sequence encodes CAWSASWEARNEQFF.

The chain is built from TRBV5-1 and TRBJ2-1; 8 bases match TRBD2. The CDR3 runs to 15 residues. Trimming took 4 bases from V and 8 from J; bases not matched to a gene: 11. CDR1 is SGHRS, CDR2 YFSETQ, per germline. The CDR3 nucleotides are TGCGCCAGCAGCCCTTTTGCGGGAGGCTTAGATGAGCAGTTCTTC. Translated, it gives CASSPFAGGLDEQFF.

This rearrangement joins TRBV4-3 to TRBJ2-7, with 12 bases lining up with TRBD2. Trimming removed 0 bases from V and 6 bases from J; junction bases left unmatched: 9. Germline CDR1 LGHNA, CDR2 YSLEER. The CDR3 sequence is 17 residues long. CDR3 sequence: CASSQDPELAGGSEQYF. Written as DNA, the CDR3 is TGCGCCAGCAGCCAAGACCCGGAACTAGCGGGAGGTAGCGAGCAGTACTTC.

This clonotype was seen a handful of times. The DNA for the CDR3 is TGCAGTACGACCGGACTAGGCTTATACGAGCAGTACTTC. Its translation: CSTTGLGLYEQYF. This chain links TRBV20-1 with TRBJ2-7; 7 bases align to TRBD2. The germline V gene encodes CDR1 DFQATT and CDR2 SNEGSKA (reference sequence). The CDR3 covers 13 residues. J lost 4 bases, V lost 8 bases, and 11 bases had no gene match.

This clonotype turned up a few times. The chain employs TRBV24-1 and TRBJ2-6, with 7 bases that match TRBD2. CDR3 length equals 16 residues. V lost 4 bases to trimming and J lost 1 base; unmatched junction nucleotides: 3. Germline values: CDR1 KGHDR, CDR2 SFDVKD. CDR3 coding DNA: TGTGCCACCAGTGAAGGGAGGGCTTCTGGGGCCAACGTCCTGACTTTC. Protein sequence: CATSEGRASGANVLTF.

A few counts support this clonotype. The V call is TRBV11-1, the J call TRBJ1-2, with D maybe TRBD1 (5 bases). The CDR3 sequence is 17 residues long. Germline V lookup: CDR1 SGHAT, CDR2 FQDESV (reference sequence). V was cut by 1 base and J by 6 bases, with 21 bases left in between. CDR3 sequence (DNA): TGTGCCAGCAGCTTAGTGACGCAGGGCCGCCCGTTGGATGGCTACACCTTC. Its translation is CASSLVTQGRPLDGYTF.

The chain recombines TRBV27 with TRBJ2-1; no firm D call. The CDR3 is 13 residues long. Germline assignment: CDR1 MNHEY and CDR2 SMNVEV (reference sequence). Trimming removed 7 bases at V and 7 bases at J, with 14 bases between. The CDR3 region has the DNA TGTGCCAGCACTACCGCCGTGTGGAATGAGCAGTTCTTC. Translating it yields CASTTAVWNEQFF.

The chain recombines TRBV20-1 with TRBJ2-7; D might be TRBD2 (6 bases). CDR3 length: 11 amino acids. CDR1 is DFQATT and CDR2 is SNEGSKA in the germline V gene (reference sequence). V lost 7 bases, J lost 3 bases, and 10 bases lay in between. CDR3 coding DNA: TGCAGTGTTGGGCGGGACTACGAGCAGTACTTC. Translating gives CSVGRDYEQYF.

The rearrangement links TRBV6-5 to TRBJ2-1, with TRBD2 matching 13 bases. The CDR3 has 16 amino acids. Germline trimming cut 3 bases from V and 7 bases from J; bases unmatched to any gene: 6. Germline values: CDR1 MNHEY, CDR2 SVGAGI. DNA of the CDR3: TGTGCCAGCAGTTATTCACTAGCGGGAGGGGCAAATGAGCAGTTCTTC. It is translated as CASSYSLAGGANEQFF.

J is TRBJ2-1 and V is TRBV7-2; D may match TRBD1 or TRBD2 (7 bases each). This CDR3 spans 17 amino acids. Trimming cost V 8 bases and J 7 bases, with 27 bases left between them. Germline values: CDR1 SGHTA, CDR2 FQGNSA. CDR3 sequence: CASAGGVARIRWNEQFF. The CDR3 bases are TGTGCCAGCGCAGGGGGGGTAGCCCGGATTCGGTGGAATGAGCAGTTCTTC.

V usage is TRBV7-2 and J usage is TRBJ2-5; 7 bases map to TRBD1. The V and J ends lost 5 bases and 2 bases, in that order; junction bases with no gene match: 8. Germline loops: CDR1 SGHTA, CDR2 FQGNSA. This CDR3 has 15 residues. The CDR3, as DNA: TGTGCCAGCAGCAGACGACGGGACAGACAAGAGACCCAGTACTTC. Translation gives CASSRRRDRQETQYF.

This clonotype has only a few counts. J is TRBJ2-7 and V is TRBV27; TRBD1 matches 8 bases. The CDR3 runs 13 residues. The V segment lost 6 bases and the J segment 5 bases; nucleotides outside the gene matches: 6. Germline assignment: CDR1 MNHEY and CDR2 SMNVEV (reference sequence). The CDR3 DNA follows: TGTGCCAGCAGACAACGACAGGGGAACGAGCAGTACTTC. This translates into CASRQRQGNEQYF.

The genes are TRBV4-2 and TRBJ2-3; 7 nucleotides line up with TRBD2. V dropped 2 bases and J dropped 0; count of bases not matched to a gene: 2. CDR3 length equals 15 residues. Germline CDR1 LGHNA, CDR2 YNFKEQ. CDR3 protein: CASSQTSVSTDTQYF. The CDR3 DNA follows: TGTGCCAGCAGCCAAACTAGCGTGAGCACAGATACGCAGTATTTT.

This chain connects TRBV10-3 to TRBJ2-1; D is perhaps TRBD1 or TRBD2 (5 bases each). There are 14 residues in the CDR3. V was clipped by 4 bases and J by 6 bases, with 13 bases between them. Germline loops: CDR1 ENHRY, CDR2 SYGVKD. The DNA for the CDR3 is TGTGCCATCAGTGTCGGGGCTGGCTTCAATGAGCAGTTCTTC. Amino acids: CAISVGAGFNEQFF.

The genes are TRBV5-1 and TRBJ2-4; 7 nucleotides agree with TRBD1. The better agreement between TRBJ2-7 and the DNA end casts doubt on the J call. Looked up from germline, CDR1 is SGHRS and CDR2 is YFSETQ. This CDR3 contains 15 residues. The CDR3 bases are TGCGCCACCAAACAGGGGACGTCCACATACTACGAGCAGTACTTC. As protein: CATKQGTSTYYEQYF.

The V gene is TRBV20-1, the J gene TRBJ2-5; 8 positions match TRBD2. The length of the CDR3 is 13 residues. V shed 3 bases, J shed 2 bases, and the junction held 2 bases outside the gene matches. Germline CDR1 is DFQATT and CDR2 is SNEGSKA (reference sequence). As DNA, the CDR3 is TGCAGTGCTAGGGTAGCGGGACAAGAGACCCAGTACTTC. Amino acid sequence: CSARVAGQETQYF.

J is TRBJ2-4 and V is TRBV28, with TRBD1 matching 9 bases. This CDR3 has 15 amino acids. The germline gives CDR1 MDHEN, CDR2 SYDVKM. J was trimmed by 5 bases and V by 5 bases; bases with no gene match: 7. In DNA form, the CDR3 reads TGTGCCAGCAGTCTAGACAGGGGGTGGGAAAACATTCAGTACTTC. Translation gives CASSLDRGWENIQYF.